These 21 T cell receptor beta chains were sequenced from one sample in a study of cytomegalovirus exposure and HLA in healthy donors. Produced via immunoSEQ multiplex PCR; TCRdb's table is partial and in-frame only. This table has roughly 310,000 clones, roughly 86% appearing once. Sequenced input: PBMCs. All receptors derive from a man in his thirties or forties in good health and CMV-seronegative.

Comment on this clone: The same CDR3 is also encoded by other DNA sequences in this sample. The chain recombines TRBV5-1 with TRBJ2-7, with D maybe TRBD1 (5 bases). Trimming took 6 bases from V and 6 from J, leaving 10 bases between them. CDR3 length equals 11 residues. Germline-derived CDR1 and CDR2 are SGHRS and YFSETQ. As DNA, the CDR3 is TGCGCCAGCACCGACAGTTTCGAGCAGTACTTC. This translates into CASTDSFEQYF.

The rearrangement joins TRBV4-3 to TRBJ2-2, with D perhaps TRBD2 (6 bases). From germline, CDR1 is LGHNA and CDR2 YSLEER. V was shortened by 4 bases and J by 7 bases, with 13 bases between the two germline ends. The CDR3 totals 14 residues. The CDR3 bases are TGCGCCAGCAGCCCCCTAGGCGGGGACGGGGAGCTGTTTTTT. It codes for CASSPLGGDGELFF.

The chain links TRBV19 to TRBJ2-7; the D gene is possibly TRBD1 (6 bases). Germline V gene sequence: CDR1 LNHDA, CDR2 SQIVND (reference sequence). There are 15 residues in the CDR3. Trimming stripped 5 bases from V and 3 bases from J, with 17 bases between. The CDR3 coding sequence is TGTGCCAGTAGTTTAAATAGGGGGACCTTCTACGAGCAGTACTTC. Its translation: CASSLNRGTFYEQYF.

This chain connects TRBV5-6 to TRBJ2-7, with a possible D match to TRBD2 (6 bases). The V end was cut by 3 bases, the J end by 2 bases, with 18 bases between. The CDR3 sequence is 16 residues long. The V gene's germline CDR1 is SGHDT and CDR2 YYEEEE. The DNA of the CDR3 is TGTGCCAGCAGCTCGGAGGGCTCCCTTTTCCCCTACGAGCAGTACTTC. Translating gives CASSSEGSLFPYEQYF.

The gene calls are TRBV5-6 and TRBJ1-1; 7 bases agree with TRBD1. The CDR3 has 14 amino acids. J was trimmed by 5 bases and V by 2 bases; bases with no gene match: 6. Germline-derived CDR1 and CDR2 are SGHDT and YYEEEE. The CDR3 reads CASSLNRGKTEAFF. DNA of the CDR3: TGTGCCAGCAGCTTAAACAGGGGAAAGACTGAAGCTTTCTTT.

This clone was seen only once. This rearrangement joins TRBV9 to TRBJ1-2; D gene uncertain. The length of the CDR3 is 15 residues. The germline V and J ends were trimmed by 0 bases and 2 bases, with 11 bases remaining between them. The germline V gene encodes CDR1 SGDLS and CDR2 YYNGEE. DNA for the CDR3: TGTGCCAGCAGCGTAGGTGGGCGACCGAACTATGGCTACACCTTC. It yields the protein CASSVGGRPNYGYTF. Complete variable domain (other parts from reference TRBV9 and TRBJ1-2): DSGVTQTPKHLITATGQRVTLRCSPRSGDLSVYWYQQSLDQGLQFLIQYYNGEERAKGNILERFSAQQFPDLHSELNLSSLELGDSALYFCASSVGGRPNYGYTFGSGTRLTVV.

The V call is TRBV7-9, the J call TRBJ1-3, with D possibly being TRBD1 (6 bases). CDR3 size: 15 residues. Trimming pared 3 bases from V and 4 bases from J, leaving 13 bases between. Germline CDR1 SEHNR, CDR2 FQNEAQ (reference sequence). CDR3 nucleotide sequence: TGTGCCAGCAGCTTCCCCGGGGGGGCCGGAAACACCATATATTTT. It yields the protein CASSFPGGAGNTIYF.

As for this clone: One end of the junction does not line up with germline, which may come from a read error. The chain combines TRBV5-4 with TRBJ1-3; D gene ambiguous. The CDR3 is 15 amino acids. Germline values: CDR1 SGHNT, CDR2 YYREEE (reference sequence). This CDR3 reads CASSPLTGSGNTIYF. For the CDR3, the DNA is TGCGCCAGCAGCCCCCTTACCGGCTCTGGAAACACCATATATTTT.

The CDR3 DNA sequence: TGTGCCAGCAGCCAAGATTCTGGGGGGGTCTATGGCTACACCTTC. This sequence encodes CASSQDSGGVYGYTF. The rearrangement joins TRBV4-2 to TRBJ1-2; possibly TRBD1 for D (5 bases). The V end lost 0 bases, the J end lost 4 bases, and 12 bases lay between the germline ends. The germline CDR1 and CDR2 sequences are LGHNA and YNFKEQ. CDR3 length: 15 residues.

The rearrangement links TRBV4-3 to TRBJ2-7; 7 bases agree with TRBD1. V was clipped by 1 base and J by 2 bases; unmatched bases: 2. Germline V lookup: CDR1 LGHNA, CDR2 YSLEER. The CDR3 covers 14 residues. CDR3 region: CASSQATGPYEQYF. CDR3 bases: TGCGCCAGCAGCCAAGCGACAGGGCCCTACGAGCAGTACTTC.

The chain has TRBV6-1 and TRBJ1-4; the D is unclear. The V gene lost 4 bases and the J gene lost 8 bases, with 26 bases spanning the gap. The CDR3 length is 18 residues. Germline V gene lookup returns CDR1 MNHNS and CDR2 SASEGT. CDR3 in amino acids: CASSALKLEDSQKEKLFF. The CDR3 bases are TGTGCCAGCAGTGCCCTCAAATTGGAGGACTCCCAGAAGGAAAAACTGTTTTTT.

This rearrangement joins TRBV6-6 to TRBJ2-1; 7 positions agree with TRBD1. The CDR3 is made up of 13 amino acids. Germline-derived CDR1 and CDR2 are MNHNY and SVGAGI (reference sequence). After removal of 4 bases from V and 12 bases from J, the junction contained 9 bases not matched to a gene. The CDR3 region has the DNA TGTGCCAGCAGTTGGGGGACAGTACAGGGGCAGTTCTTC. This gives the protein CASSWGTVQGQFF.

This clone showed up just a few times. Other DNA sequences from this sample encode an identical CDR3 as well. The chain combines TRBV2 with TRBJ1-1; no clear D gene. Trimming took 8 bases from V and 0 from J, leaving 7 bases between them. The CDR3 has 12 amino acids. The germline V gene encodes CDR1 SNHLY and CDR2 FYNNEI. The CDR3 DNA sequence: TGTGCCAGCGGACTGATGAACACTGAAGCTTTCTTT. Translating gives CASGLMNTEAFF.

The V call is TRBV10-1, the J call TRBJ1-1, with 8 bases matching TRBD1. The CDR3 spans 14 residues. The germline V gene encodes CDR1 WNHNN and CDR2 SYGVQD (reference sequence). Losses at the gene ends were 7 bases for V and 3 bases for J; bases not matched to a gene: 7. CDR3 loop: CASTPGGPDTEAFF. The CDR3 DNA reads as TGCGCCAGCACCCCAGGGGGCCCGGACACTGAAGCTTTCTTT.

This chain links TRBV18 with TRBJ2-7; 8 nucleotides match TRBD1. This CDR3 region has 18 residues. Germline V CDR1 and CDR2: KGHSH, LQKENI. Unmatched junction bases numbered 16, after V lost 4 bases and J lost 2 bases. CDR3 coding DNA: TGTGCCAGCTCACGTGAATACTACGGACAGGACAGGGCCTACGAGCAGTACTTC. Its translation is CASSREYYGQDRAYEQYF.

V and J are TRBV9 and TRBJ1-1; no definite D call. V lost 3 bases to trimming and J lost 5 bases, with 26 bases between them. The V gene's germline CDR1 is SGDLS and CDR2 YYNGEE. The CDR3 is 18 amino acids. The CDR3 coding sequence is TGTGCCAGCAGCGCCCGTAGTGGAGCGGGAGGCCGAGGGACTGAAGCTTTCTTT. Translating it yields CASSARSGAGGRGTEAFF.

The V and J genes are TRBV30 and TRBJ2-4; no clear D gene. CDR3 length: 12 residues. The V end lost 0 bases, the J end lost 10 bases, and 10 bases lay between the germline ends. The germline V gene encodes CDR1 GTSNPN and CDR2 SVGIG (reference sequence). The CDR3 spells CAWSVPSSIQYF. Written as DNA, the CDR3 is TGTGCCTGGAGTGTACCGAGCTCGATTCAGTACTTC.

J is TRBJ2-4 and V is TRBV5-1, with TRBD2 matching over 7 bases. Germline V gives CDR1 SGHRS, CDR2 YFSETQ. V lost 2 bases to trimming and J lost 3 bases; unmatched junction nucleotides: 14. The CDR3 is 18 residues long. DNA of the CDR3: TGCGCCAGCAGCTTTGAATCCTCGGGGGGTCGGGTCAAAAACATTCAGTACTTC. Encoded protein: CASSFESSGGRVKNIQYF.

The CDR3 nucleotides are TGCGCCAGCAGCCAAGAGTCCCGGGGGGGTAGCACAGATACGCAGTATTTT. It encodes CASSQESRGGSTDTQYF. This chain joins TRBV4-1 and TRBJ2-3; 8 bases line up with TRBD2. Germline V gives CDR1 MGHRA, CDR2 YSYEKL. V shed 0 bases, J shed 0 bases, and the junction held 5 bases outside the gene matches. The CDR3 is 17 amino acids.

A few counts support this clone. The CDR3 DNA reads TGTGCCAGCAGCTTAGGGACAGGGAGGTACGAGCAGTACTTC. As protein: CASSLGTGRYEQYF. V and J are TRBV5-5 and TRBJ2-7, with 9 bases that match TRBD1. This CDR3 contains 14 residues. Germline assignment: CDR1 SGHKS and CDR2 YYEKEE (reference sequence). J was trimmed by 4 bases and V by 2 bases; bases with no gene match: 4.

This clone was counted only a few times. This chain connects TRBV7-7 to TRBJ2-5; 8 bases agree with TRBD1. Germline V gene sequence: CDR1 SSHAT, CDR2 FNYEAQ (reference sequence). This CDR3 spans 13 amino acids. V was pared by 5 bases and J by 5 bases, with 4 bases of the junction left unmatched. CDR3 residues: CASSKDRGETQYF. As DNA, the CDR3 is TGTGCCAGCAGCAAAGACAGGGGTGAGACCCAGTACTTC.